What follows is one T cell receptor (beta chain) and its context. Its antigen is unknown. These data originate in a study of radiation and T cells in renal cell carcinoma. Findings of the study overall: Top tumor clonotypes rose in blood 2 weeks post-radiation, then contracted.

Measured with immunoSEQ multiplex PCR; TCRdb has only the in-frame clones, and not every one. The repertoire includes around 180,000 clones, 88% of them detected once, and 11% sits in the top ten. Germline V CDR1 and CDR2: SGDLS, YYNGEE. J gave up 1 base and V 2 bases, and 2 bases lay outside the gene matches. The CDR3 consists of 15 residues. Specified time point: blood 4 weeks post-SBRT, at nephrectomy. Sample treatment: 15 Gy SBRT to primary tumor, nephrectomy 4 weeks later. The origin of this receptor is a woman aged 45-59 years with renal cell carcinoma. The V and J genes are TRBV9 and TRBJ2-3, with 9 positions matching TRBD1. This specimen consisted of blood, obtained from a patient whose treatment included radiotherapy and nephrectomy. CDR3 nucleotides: TGTGCCAGCAGCGTTGGGGACAGGGGCACAGATACGCAGTATTTT. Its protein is CASSVGDRGTDTQYF.